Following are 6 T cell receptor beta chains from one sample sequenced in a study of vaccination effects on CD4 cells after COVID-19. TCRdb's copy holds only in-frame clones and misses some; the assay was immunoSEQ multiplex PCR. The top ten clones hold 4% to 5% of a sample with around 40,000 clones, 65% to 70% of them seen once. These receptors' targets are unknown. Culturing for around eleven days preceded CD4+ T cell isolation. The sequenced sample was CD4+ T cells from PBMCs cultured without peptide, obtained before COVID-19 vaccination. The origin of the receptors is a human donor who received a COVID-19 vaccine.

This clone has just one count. The CDR3 region is CASSLGVAGNEQFF. The DNA of the CDR3 is TGCGCCAGCAGCTTGGGAGTAGCTGGGAATGAGCAGTTCTTC. This rearrangement joins TRBV5-1 to TRBJ2-1; D is ambiguous. Germline assignment: CDR1 SGHRS and CDR2 YFSETQ. The CDR3 runs 14 residues. V was trimmed by 0 bases and J by 7 bases, leaving 11 bases between them.

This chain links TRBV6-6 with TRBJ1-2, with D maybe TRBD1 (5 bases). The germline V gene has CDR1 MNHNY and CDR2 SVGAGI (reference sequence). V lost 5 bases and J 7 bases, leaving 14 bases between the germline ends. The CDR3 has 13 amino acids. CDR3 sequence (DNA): TGTGCCAGCAGTGCCTTTAATGGGGGTGGCTACACCTTC. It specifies CASSAFNGGGYTF.

CDR3 bases: TGTGCCAGTAGTATAATCCCGACAGGAAGCCGAGATACGCAGTATTTT. Encoded protein: CASSIIPTGSRDTQYF. The chain joins TRBV19 to TRBJ2-3; D may be TRBD1 (6 bases). Germline V gene lookup returns CDR1 LNHDA and CDR2 SQIVND (reference sequence). The CDR3 has 16 amino acids. V lost 2 bases to trimming and J lost 5 bases, with 17 bases between them.

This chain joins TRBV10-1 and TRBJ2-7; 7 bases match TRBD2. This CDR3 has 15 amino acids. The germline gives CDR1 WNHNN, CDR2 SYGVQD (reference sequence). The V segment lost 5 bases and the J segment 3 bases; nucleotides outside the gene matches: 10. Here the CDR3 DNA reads TGCGCCAGCAGTAACGCGCGGGAGAGGGACTACGAGCAGTACTTC. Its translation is CASSNARERDYEQYF.

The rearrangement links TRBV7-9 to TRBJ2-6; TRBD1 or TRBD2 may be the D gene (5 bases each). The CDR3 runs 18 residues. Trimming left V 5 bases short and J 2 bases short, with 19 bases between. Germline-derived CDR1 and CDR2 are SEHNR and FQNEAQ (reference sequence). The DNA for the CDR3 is TGTGCCAGCAGCCCCCCATGGATTTTGGGGGCTGGGGCCAACGTCCTGACTTTC. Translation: CASSPPWILGAGANVLTF.

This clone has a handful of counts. The CDR3 DNA is TGTGCCAGCAGGGATTCAGGGGGCCAAGAGACCCAGTACTTC. Its translation: CASRDSGGQETQYF. The chain uses TRBV6-5 and TRBJ2-5; TRBD1 matches 7 bases. The germline V gene encodes CDR1 MNHEY and CDR2 SVGAGI. The J segment lost 1 base and the V segment lost 6 bases, leaving 5 bases of the junction unmatched. This CDR3 has 14 residues.